There are a few counts of the clone carrying this T cell receptor beta chain. Its target is not known. The use of a sample-barcoded 5' primer and a J-beta primer mix characterized a second PCR of about 7 to 12 cycles. MiXCR, applied by TCRdb to the 5' RACE reads, yields one record per CDR3 protein. The sample lists about 1,400,000 distinct CDR3 sequences, 42% occurring once. The data are from a study of blood T cells in healthy people across ages. Study observations and caveats: Because sorting was not performed, PBMCs prevented conclusive naive versus antigen-experienced comparison. Diversity of TCR beta per million T cells declined in a roughly linear way with age. Higher diversity, along with more naive CD4+ cells, distinguished long-lived donors from aged donors.

This clonotype was obtained from a woman aged 18-35 years in good health. Sequenced input: blood.

CDR3 coding DNA: TGCGCCAGCAGCATAGGACAGGGAAGCACAGATACGCAGTATTTT. Protein product: CASSIGQGSTDTQYF. J is TRBJ2-3 and V is TRBV5-1, with TRBD1 matching over 8 bases. The V and J ends lost 4 bases and 0 bases, in that order; junction bases with no gene match: 4. The V gene's germline CDR1 is SGHRS and CDR2 YFSETQ. The CDR3 runs to 15 residues.